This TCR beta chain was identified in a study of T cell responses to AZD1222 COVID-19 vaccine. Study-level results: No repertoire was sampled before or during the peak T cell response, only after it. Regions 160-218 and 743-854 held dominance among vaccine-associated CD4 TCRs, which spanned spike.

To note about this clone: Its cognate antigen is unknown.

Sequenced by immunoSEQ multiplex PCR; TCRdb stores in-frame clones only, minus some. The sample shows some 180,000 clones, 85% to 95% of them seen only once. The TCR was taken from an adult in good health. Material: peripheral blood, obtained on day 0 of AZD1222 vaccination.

The CDR3 DNA sequence: TGTGCCAGCAGCTACCGGGAAATGAATGAAAAACTGTTTTTT. Translation gives CASSYREMNEKLFF. This sequence joins TRBV7-2 and TRBJ1-4; D is unresolved. CDR3 size: 14 residues. The V and J ends lost 4 bases and 5 bases respectively, with 11 bases between them. Germline CDR1 is SGHTA and CDR2 is FQGNSA.